This TCR beta chain was identified in a study of CD8 T cells in Susac syndrome. This clonotype was recorded once. Its target is unknown. Study results and limitations: The study acknowledged a relatively small number of individuals in its TCR sequencing and HLA analysis.

RNA amounts of roughly 0.5 to 1 ug underwent reverse transcription with random hexamers. immunoSEQ multiplex PCR amplified TCR beta CDR3 across 54 Vbeta, 13 Jbeta. Via MiXCR, TCRdb re-called the immunoSEQ multiplex PCR reads, giving one row per CDR3 protein. The data hold 330,000 or so distinct CDR3 sequences, with approximately 85% observed a single time. Control patients had untreated stable or active relapsing-remitting multiple sclerosis by revised McDonald criteria. The CD8+ and CD4+ T cells were negatively isolated, with the TEMRA cells enriched by FACS. Sequencing input: CD8+ T cells from PBMCs. The TCR originated in a human donor with multiple sclerosis.

The CDR3 spells CASYGLAGAEQYF. CDR3 bases: TGTGCCAGTTATGGACTAGCGGGAGCCGAGCAGTACTTC. This rearrangement joins TRBV27 to TRBJ2-7, with 13 positions matching TRBD2. The V gene's germline CDR1 is MNHEY and CDR2 SMNVEV (reference sequence). V was pared by 9 bases and J by 6 bases, with 5 bases of the junction left unmatched. The length of the CDR3 is 13 residues.